This T cell receptor (beta chain) originates from a study of CD8+ T cells in alopecia areata. Study overall: The study gave treated patients oral tofacitinib at 5 to 10 mg twice daily. Tofacitinib treatment spanned 6 to 18 months, with 6 months off drug afterward. Whole-study results and caveats: Normal-skin resident alphabeta T cells also appear among scalp sample sequences. Whereas mice showed it more clearly, TCR sharing across patients was murkier, possibly because of HLA.

V was cut by 2 bases and J by 8 bases, with 12 bases left in between. CDR1 and CDR2 (germline): SGHNT, YENEEA. CDR3 size: 13 residues. TCR sequencing used cDNA made by reverse transcription of extracted RNA. Libraries were prepared by immunoSEQ multiplex PCR; TCRdb keeps only in-frame clonotypes and omits some of them. The top ten clones hold 1.5% to 2% of a sample with about 180,000 clones, over 55% of them seen once. As concerns this clone: Its specificity is unknown.

V is TRBV11-3 and J is TRBJ1-1; D gene uncertain. The sequencing here drew on CD4+ T cells sorted from blood, taken at week 0. This receptor was identified in a human donor with alopecia areata. This chain's CDR3 is CASSLTRLGEAFF. Here the CDR3 DNA reads TGTGCCAGCAGCTTAACGCGACTGGGGGAAGCTTTCTTT.